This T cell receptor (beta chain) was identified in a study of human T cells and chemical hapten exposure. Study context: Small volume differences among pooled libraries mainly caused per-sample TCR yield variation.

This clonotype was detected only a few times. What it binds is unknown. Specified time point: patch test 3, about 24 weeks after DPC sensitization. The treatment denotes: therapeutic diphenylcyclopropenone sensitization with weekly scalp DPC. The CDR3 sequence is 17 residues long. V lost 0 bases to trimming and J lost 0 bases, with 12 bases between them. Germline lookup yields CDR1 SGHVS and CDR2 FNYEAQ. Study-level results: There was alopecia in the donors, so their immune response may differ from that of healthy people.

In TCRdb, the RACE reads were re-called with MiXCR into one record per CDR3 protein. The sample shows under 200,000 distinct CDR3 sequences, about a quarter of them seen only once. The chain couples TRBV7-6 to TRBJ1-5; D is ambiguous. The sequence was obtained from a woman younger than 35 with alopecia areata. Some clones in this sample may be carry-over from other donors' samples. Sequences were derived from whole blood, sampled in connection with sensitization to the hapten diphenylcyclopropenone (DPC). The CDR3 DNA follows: TGTGCCAGCAGCTTAGCGGGCGTTCGGTATAGCAATCAGCCCCAGCATTTT. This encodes CASSLAGVRYSNQPQHF. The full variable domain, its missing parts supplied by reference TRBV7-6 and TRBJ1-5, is GAGVSQSPRYKVTKRGQDVALRCDPISGHVSLYWYRQALGQGPEFLTYFNYEAQQDKSGLPNDRFSAERPEGSISTLTIQRTEQRDSAMYRCASSLAGVRYSNQPQHFGDGTRLSIL.